Listed here are 29 T cell receptor beta chains from one sample, sequenced in a study of blood T cell repertoires in COVID-19. Clones were read by immunoSEQ multiplex PCR, and TCRdb kept only the in-frame ones, dropping some. Here the sample spans about 400,000 clones, 85% to 90% being singletons. Material: PBMCs or T cells enriched from blood (not recorded which). Receptors were obtained from a woman aged 25 to 45 with acute COVID-19.

The genes are TRBV2 and TRBJ2-3; D remains ambiguous. The CDR3 totals 15 residues. V was shortened by 4 bases and J by 4 bases, with 15 bases between the two germline ends. The germline gives CDR1 SNHLY, CDR2 FYNNEI. The CDR3 coding sequence is TGTGCCAGCAGTGGGCCGACTTTGTTGGCAGATACGCAGTATTTT. This codes for CASSGPTLLADTQYF.

The V and J genes are TRBV12-3 or TRBV12-4 and TRBJ1-2; 7 bases agree with TRBD1. With 7 bases clipped from V and 8 bases from J, the junction kept 7 bases outside the gene matches. The CDR3 spans 12 residues. The CDR3 DNA is TGTGCCAGCAATATAGGGGGCTGGGGCTACACCTTC. Protein product: CASNIGGWGYTF.

The rearrangement joins TRBV5-1 to TRBJ1-4, with D perhaps matching TRBD1 (6 bases). The V end lost 2 bases, the J end lost 0 bases, and 8 bases lay between the germline ends. Germline CDR1 reads SGHRS; CDR2 reads YFSETQ. The CDR3 consists of 15 residues. CDR3 in amino acids: CASSLTGTTNEKLFF. The CDR3 nucleotides are TGCGCCAGCAGCTTAACAGGGACAACTAATGAAAAACTGTTTTTT.

The chain couples TRBV19 to TRBJ2-2; 7 bases line up with TRBD1. This CDR3 contains 16 residues. Germline loops: CDR1 LNHDA, CDR2 SQIVND (reference sequence). V gave up 2 bases and J gave up 0 bases; unmatched junction bases: 3. In DNA form, the CDR3 reads TGTGCCAGTAGTATACGGGACAGTACGAACACCGGGGAGCTGTTTTTT. Its translation is CASSIRDSTNTGELFF.

The chain carries TRBV6-5 and TRBJ2-7, with a possible D match to TRBD1 (5 bases). Germline CDR1 MNHEY, CDR2 SVGAGI. The CDR3 loop spans 15 amino acids. The V gene lost 0 bases and the J gene lost 4 bases, with 13 bases spanning the gap. The CDR3 DNA reads TGTGCCAGCAGTTACTCCCGGCAGGGTGGGTACGAGCAGTACTTC. Its translation: CASSYSRQGGYEQYF.

The CDR3 coding sequence is TGTGCCAGCAGCAACACAGGGTATCGCCATGAAAAACTGTTTTTT. Encoded protein: CASSNTGYRHEKLFF. The rearrangement links TRBV7-2 to TRBJ1-4; D perhaps matches TRBD1 (6 bases). The CDR3 runs to 15 residues. V shed 5 bases and J shed 6 bases, with 16 bases lying between them. CDR1 is SGHTA and CDR2 is FQGNSA in the germline V gene.

The V gene is TRBV5-5, the J gene TRBJ2-5, with D unclear. The CDR3 length is 15 residues. Trimming cost V 2 bases and J 4 bases, with 15 bases left between them. From germline, CDR1 is SGHKS and CDR2 YYEKEE (reference sequence). The CDR3 sequence: CASSFGPTLVETQYF. CDR3 coding DNA: TGTGCCAGCAGCTTTGGCCCAACGCTTGTAGAGACCCAGTACTTC.

The rearrangement joins TRBV27 to TRBJ2-2; D ambiguous. The CDR3 contains 15 residues. V gave up 2 bases and J gave up 5 bases, with 12 bases separating them. Germline CDR1 MNHEY, CDR2 SMNVEV (reference sequence). This CDR3 is CASSLAHHGTGELFF. Written as DNA, the CDR3 is TGTGCCAGCAGTTTAGCCCACCACGGGACCGGGGAGCTGTTTTTT.

The chain joins TRBV5-1 to TRBJ1-3, with 10 bases aligning to TRBD1. CDR3 size: 17 residues. J gave up 4 bases and V 3 bases, and 10 bases lay outside the gene matches. CDR1 is SGHRS, CDR2 YFSETQ, per germline. The CDR3 bases are TGCGCCAGCAGCTCCGGACAGGGGGATCGTAGGGGAAACACCATATATTTT. It translates to CASSSGQGDRRGNTIYF.

This clone was detected only a few times. The rearrangement links TRBV10-3 to TRBJ1-2; 8 nucleotides line up with TRBD1. V lost 5 bases and J lost 2; bases outside the gene matches: 1. Germline lookup yields CDR1 ENHRY and CDR2 SYGVKD. CDR3 size: 13 residues. The CDR3 sequence is CAISWDRNYGYTF. In DNA form, the CDR3 reads TGTGCCATCAGTTGGGACAGGAACTATGGCTACACCTTC.

As regards this clone: Relative to the germline gene, one junction end is altered; a read error may explain this. The chain employs TRBV10-1 and TRBJ2-6, with TRBD1 matching 9 bases. Germline-derived CDR1 and CDR2 are WNHNN and SYGVQD (reference sequence). CDR3 size: 20 residues. The CDR3 loop reads CASSAGTGFSPPSEANVLTF. The CDR3 coding sequence is TGCGCCAGCAGTGCCGGGACAGGGTTTTCCCCCCCGTCTGAGGCCAACGTCCTGACTTTC.

The chain has TRBV7-8 and TRBJ1-2; a weak D match, TRBD1 (5 bases). V was shortened by 5 bases and J by 8 bases, with 12 bases between the two germline ends. CDR3 length: 12 residues. In germline, CDR1 is SGHVS, CDR2 FQNEAQ. CDR3 DNA sequence: TGTGCCAGCAGCCCGACAGAAGGAGGCTACACCTTC. It is translated as CASSPTEGGYTF. Full variable domain (missing parts from reference TRBV7-8 and TRBJ1-2): GAGVSQSPRYKVAKRGQDVALRCDPISGHVSLFWYQQALGQGPEFLTYFQNEAQLDKSGLPSDRFFAERPEGSVSTLKIQRTQQEDSAVYLCASSPTEGGYTFGSGTRLTVV.

This clone was recorded once. This chain joins TRBV4-3 and TRBJ2-5, with D perhaps TRBD1 (6 bases). Looked up from germline, CDR1 is LGHNA and CDR2 is YSLEER. The CDR3 is made up of 17 amino acids. Trimming pared 0 bases from V and 2 bases from J, leaving 16 bases between. For the CDR3, the DNA is TGCGCCAGCAGCCAAGATACTCAGGGGTGGGGGCAAGAGACCCAGTACTTC. As protein: CASSQDTQGWGQETQYF.

The gene calls are TRBV5-1 and TRBJ2-7; weak D call: TRBD1 (6 bases). The CDR3 is made up of 15 amino acids. V was trimmed by 3 bases and J by 0 bases, leaving 13 bases between them. Per germline, CDR1 SGHRS and CDR2 YFSETQ. The CDR3 nucleotides read TGCGCCAGCAGCTCCGGTGACAGGATCTCCTACGAGCAGTACTTC. Translating gives CASSSGDRISYEQYF.

The chain joins TRBV11-2 to TRBJ1-1; 7 bases are a match to TRBD1. Looked up from germline, CDR1 is SGHAT and CDR2 is FQNNGV. V was pared by 6 bases and J by 0 bases, with 7 bases of the junction left unmatched. This CDR3 is 15 amino acids long. This CDR3 is CASRTTGVVNTEAFF. The CDR3 coding sequence is TGTGCCAGCAGAACAACAGGGGTAGTGAACACTGAAGCTTTCTTT.

This chain connects TRBV7-2 to TRBJ1-1; D unresolved. Germline-derived CDR1 and CDR2 are SGHTA and FQGNSA. Trimming took off 3 bases at V and 1 base at J, with 9 bases between the two ends. The CDR3 has 14 residues. In DNA form, the CDR3 reads TGTGCCAGCAGCTTCACCGGGAGGAACACTGAAGCTTTCTTT. Translation: CASSFTGRNTEAFF.

The genes are TRBV19 and TRBJ2-1, with D unresolved. Trimming took off 6 bases at V and 9 bases at J, with 9 bases between the two ends. The CDR3 sequence is 11 residues long. The germline CDR1 and CDR2 sequences are LNHDA and SQIVND (reference sequence). This CDR3 reads CASRRGREQFF. CDR3 DNA sequence: TGTGCCAGTAGGCGTGGGCGTGAGCAGTTCTTC.

The chain uses TRBV5-1 and TRBJ2-3; 7 nucleotides match TRBD1. Germline assignment: CDR1 SGHRS and CDR2 YFSETQ. The CDR3 runs 13 residues. V lost 6 bases, J lost 4 bases, and 5 bases stayed unmatched. The CDR3 DNA is TGCGCCAGCACCGGACAGGAATCAGATACGCAGTATTTT. This translates into CASTGQESDTQYF.

The V gene is TRBV7-9, the J gene TRBJ2-7; D possibly corresponds to TRBD1 (6 bases). Germline V gene sequence: CDR1 SEHNR, CDR2 FQNEAQ (reference sequence). The CDR3 runs to 14 residues. V was pared by 3 bases and J by 5 bases, with 14 bases between. CDR3 protein: CASSFPGQDDEQYF. In DNA form, the CDR3 reads TGTGCCAGCAGCTTCCCGGGACAAGACGACGAGCAGTACTTC.

The genes are TRBV2 and TRBJ1-5; TRBD1 aligns across 11 bases. The ends lost 1 base at V and 1 base at J; junction bases unmatched: 6. The CDR3 runs to 18 residues. CDR1 and CDR2 from the germline V gene are SNHLY and FYNNEI. Here the CDR3 DNA reads TGTGCCAGCAGTGAAGGGACAGGGGGCGGAGGAAGCAATCAGCCCCAGCATTTT. This translates into CASSEGTGGGGSNQPQHF.

J is TRBJ2-2 and V is TRBV5-1; 8 bases are a match to TRBD2. In germline, CDR1 is SGHRS, CDR2 YFSETQ. This CDR3 is 16 amino acids long. V lost 5 bases, J lost 6 bases, and 12 bases stayed unmatched. CDR3 region: CASSPPGGALAGELFF. CDR3 in DNA: TGCGCCAGCAGTCCCCCCGGGGGGGCGCTAGCCGGGGAGCTGTTTTTT.

The chain carries TRBV9 and TRBJ2-3, with 7 bases matching TRBD2. The J segment lost 0 bases and the V segment lost 0 bases, leaving 10 bases of the junction unmatched. CDR1 is SGDLS, CDR2 YYNGEE, per germline. This CDR3 is built from 18 residues. CDR3 loop: CASSVGRAWRGSTDTQYF. The DNA for the CDR3 is TGTGCCAGCAGCGTAGGGCGAGCGTGGCGGGGGAGCACAGATACGCAGTATTTT.

The chain is built from TRBV5-1 and TRBJ1-4, with D tentatively TRBD1 (6 bases). CDR1 SGHRS and CDR2 YFSETQ come from the germline V gene. V was shortened by 0 bases and J by 10 bases, with 13 bases between the two germline ends. CDR3 size: 14 residues. In nucleotides, the CDR3 is TGCGCCAGCAGCTTGGGGACAGAAGGAGGAAAACTGTTTTTT. This gives the protein CASSLGTEGGKLFF.

The chain has TRBV11-3 and TRBJ2-1, with 9 bases lining up with TRBD1. Germline-derived CDR1 and CDR2 are SGHNT and YENEEA. The CDR3 is 15 residues long. After removal of 1 base from V and 10 bases from J, the junction contained 8 bases not matched to a gene. The CDR3 loop is CASSLGAAGQGEQFF. The DNA for the CDR3 is TGTGCCAGCAGCTTAGGAGCCGCAGGACAGGGGGAGCAGTTCTTC.

The chain has TRBV5-4 and TRBJ2-7, with D unresolved. CDR3 size: 11 residues. Per germline, CDR1 SGHNT and CDR2 YYREEE (reference sequence). The V and J ends lost 2 bases and 4 bases respectively, with 4 bases between them. This chain's CDR3 is CASSFLYEQYF. Written as DNA, the CDR3 is TGTGCCAGCAGCTTCCTGTACGAGCAGTACTTC.

The chain combines TRBV7-9 with TRBJ2-7; maybe TRBD1 (6 bases). V lost 1 base to trimming and J lost 3 bases, with 13 bases between them. Germline CDR1 reads SEHNR; CDR2 reads FQNEAQ (reference sequence). The CDR3 spans 15 residues. The CDR3, as DNA: TGTGCCAGCAGCTTAGTGGGGACATTAGACTACGAGCAGTACTTC. This codes for CASSLVGTLDYEQYF.

The chain is built from TRBV2 and TRBJ1-1, with 12 bases matching TRBD1. The CDR3 contains 14 residues. Germline CDR1 SNHLY, CDR2 FYNNEI. V lost 8 bases to trimming and J lost 5 bases; unmatched junction nucleotides: 6. The CDR3 DNA reads as TGTGCCAGCGTTGGGACAGGGGGCATAACTGAAGCTTTCTTT. This translates into CASVGTGGITEAFF.

This chain links TRBV3-1 (or the pseudogene TRBV3-2) with TRBJ2-1; 8 nucleotides agree with TRBD2. The CDR3 has 15 amino acids. With 1 base clipped from V and 4 bases from J, the junction kept 3 bases outside the gene matches. Germline CDR1 and CDR2: LGHDT and YNNKEL (reference sequence). CDR3 DNA sequence: TGTGCCAGCAGCCAAGTTATAGCGGGGTACAATGAGCAGTTCTTC. Protein sequence: CASSQVIAGYNEQFF.

V usage is TRBV5-4 and J usage is TRBJ2-7; 8 bases line up with TRBD1. Trimming removed 2 bases from V and 6 bases from J; junction bases left unmatched: 7. Per the germline V gene, CDR1 is SGHNT and CDR2 is YYREEE (reference sequence). This CDR3 spans 14 amino acids. CDR3 in amino acids: CASSLEDRVSEQYF. The CDR3 region has the DNA TGTGCCAGCAGCTTAGAGGACAGGGTCTCCGAGCAGTACTTC.